This T cell receptor beta chain was sequenced during a study of blood T cell repertoires in COVID-19. Study overall: Sample material is recorded as cDNA or gDNA derived from T cells, B-cell-depleted T cells, or PBMCs.

Germline trimming cut 1 base from V and 4 bases from J; bases unmatched to any gene: 7. The CDR3 length is 16 residues. CDR1 SGHVS and CDR2 FQNEAQ come from the germline V gene. Assay: immunoSEQ multiplex PCR; the TCRdb copy retains only in-frame clones and omits some. The profile shows about 190,000 clones, roughly nine tenths of them singletons. This chain connects TRBV7-8 to TRBJ1-5; 7 bases line up with TRBD1. This TCR was recovered from a man in his thirties or forties with acute or convalescent COVID-19. Sequences were obtained from peripheral blood. This chain's CDR3 is CASSLEGANRNQPQHF. As DNA, the CDR3 is TGTGCCAGCAGCTTAGAGGGGGCAAACAGGAATCAGCCCCAGCATTTT.